These 12 T cell receptor beta chains were sequenced from one sample in a study of CD8 T cells in Susac syndrome. An amount of RNA that ranged from about 0.45 to 1 ug was reverse transcribed with random hexamers. TCRdb called the immunoSEQ multiplex PCR reads again in MiXCR, with one record for every CDR3 protein. Of about 190,000 distinct CDR3 sequences listed, 85% to 95% are singletons. The sequenced sample was CD8+ T cells from PBMCs. All receptors derive from a human donor with Susac syndrome.

The chain is built from TRBV25-1 and TRBJ1-1; TRBD1 matches 10 bases. J lost 1 base, V lost 3 bases, and 11 bases had no gene match. The germline CDR1 and CDR2 sequences are MGHDK and SYGVNS. This CDR3 contains 18 residues. CDR3 nucleotide sequence: TGTGCCAGCAGTGATAGGGACAGGGGATACGCAGAGAACACTGAAGCTTTCTTT. This translates into CASSDRDRGYAENTEAFF.

The CDR3 here is CASSDGTGGGQYEQYF. DNA of the CDR3: TGCGCCAGCAGCGACGGGACAGGGGGTGGTCAGTACGAGCAGTACTTC. The rearrangement links TRBV5-1 to TRBJ2-7; 11 positions match TRBD1. The CDR3 contains 16 residues. J gave up 4 bases and V 4 bases, and 10 bases lay outside the gene matches. Germline-derived CDR1 and CDR2 are SGHRS and YFSETQ.

The V call is TRBV7-8, the J call TRBJ2-1; TRBD2 aligns across 9 bases. The CDR3 loop spans 15 amino acids. Germline values: CDR1 SGHVS, CDR2 FQNEAQ. Germline trimming cut 2 bases from V and 7 bases from J; bases unmatched to any gene: 6. The CDR3 DNA follows: TGTGCCAGCAGCTTAAAAGCGGGAGGAAGAAATGAGCAGTTCTTC. Protein: CASSLKAGGRNEQFF.

The chain has TRBV6-1 and TRBJ2-3; 7 positions match TRBD2. The CDR3 extends over 15 amino acids. Unmatched junction bases numbered 7, after V lost 5 bases and J lost 2 bases. CDR1 MNHNS and CDR2 SASEGT come from the germline V gene. The CDR3 loop reads CASSKRDFLTDTQYF. CDR3 in DNA: TGTGCCAGCAGTAAGCGGGACTTCCTCACAGATACGCAGTATTTT.

The genes are TRBV20-1 and TRBJ2-1, with 9 bases that match TRBD2. In germline, CDR1 is DFQATT, CDR2 SNEGSKA (reference sequence). The junction had 15 bases not matched to a gene; V was cut back by 6 bases and J by 9 bases. CDR3 length: 15 residues. CDR3 amino acids: CSAYGRSREGGEQFF. The CDR3 DNA sequence: TGCAGTGCGTACGGAAGGTCGCGGGAGGGCGGTGAGCAGTTCTTC.

This clonotype appeared once. The rearrangement links TRBV9 to TRBJ2-7; D not resolved. CDR1 and CDR2 (germline): SGDLS, YYNGEE. CDR3 size: 13 residues. Between the trimmed V and J ends, which lost 5 bases and 0 bases, there was a span of 9 bases. The CDR3 sequence is CASSKDHSYEQYF. CDR3 bases: TGTGCCAGCAGTAAGGACCACTCCTACGAGCAGTACTTC. The whole variable domain, filled in from reference TRBV9 and TRBJ2-7, reads DSGVTQTPKHLITATGQRVTLRCSPRSGDLSVYWYQQSLDQGLQFLIQYYNGEERAKGNILERFSAQQFPDLHSELNLSSLELGDSALYFCASSKDHSYEQYFGPGTRLTVT.

This clonotype is a singleton in its sample. The chain uses TRBV12-3 or TRBV12-4 and TRBJ2-2; D gene uncertain. V dropped 3 bases and J dropped 4 bases, with 15 bases sitting between them. This CDR3 contains 16 residues. The chain's CDR3 is CASSFSNELVTGELFF. The CDR3 nucleotides are TGTGCCAGCAGTTTTTCGAATGAGCTAGTCACCGGGGAGCTGTTTTTT.

V and J are TRBV28 and TRBJ2-2, with D unclear. The CDR3 has 14 amino acids. The germline V gene has CDR1 MDHEN and CDR2 SYDVKM. Trimming removed 3 bases from V and 1 base from J, with 6 bases in between. The CDR3 nucleotides read TGTGCCAGCAGTTTTGGAGAGAACACCGGGGAGCTGTTTTTT. It translates to CASSFGENTGELFF.

The V gene is TRBV9, the J gene TRBJ1-1; D not resolved. The V end lost 2 bases, the J end lost 0 bases, and 8 bases lay between the germline ends. Germline values: CDR1 SGDLS, CDR2 YYNGEE. The CDR3 is made up of 14 amino acids. The chain's CDR3 is CASSVEAVNTEAFF. The CDR3 nucleotides read TGTGCCAGCAGCGTGGAGGCGGTGAACACTGAAGCTTTCTTT. Full variable domain (remainder filled in from reference TRBV9 and TRBJ1-1): DSGVTQTPKHLITATGQRVTLRCSPRSGDLSVYWYQQSLDQGLQFLIQYYNGEERAKGNILERFSAQQFPDLHSELNLSSLELGDSALYFCASSVEAVNTEAFFGQGTRLTVV.

This chain connects TRBV30 to TRBJ2-1, with D tentatively TRBD1 or TRBD2 (7 bases each). V shed 7 bases and J shed 3 bases, with 16 bases lying between them. This CDR3 is built from 14 residues. Per the germline V gene, CDR1 is GTSNPN and CDR2 is SVGIG (reference sequence). This chain's CDR3 is CASYQGGGYNEQFF. DNA for the CDR3: TGTGCCTCTTACCAGGGGGGGGGCTACAATGAGCAGTTCTTC. Variable domain in full (rest from reference TRBV30 and TRBJ2-1): SQTIHQWPATLVQPVGSPLSLECTVEGTSNPNLYWYRQAAGRGLQLLFYSVGIGQISSEVPQNLSASRPQDRQFILSSKKLLLSDSGFYLCASYQGGGYNEQFFGPGTRLTVL.

The chain links TRBV5-6 to TRBJ1-5; D unclear. This CDR3 is built from 15 residues. V lost 2 bases and J lost 4, with 13 bases in between. CDR1 and CDR2 from the germline V gene are SGHDT and YYEEEE. CDR3 coding DNA: TGTGCCAGCAGCTTTGGATGGGGTCCGAATCAGCCCCAGCATTTT. It translates to CASSFGWGPNQPQHF.

The V gene is TRBV28, the J gene TRBJ1-5; unclear D gene. The germline gives CDR1 MDHEN, CDR2 SYDVKM. V was pared by 3 bases and J by 6 bases, with 3 bases between. This CDR3 spans 11 amino acids. This CDR3 is CASSFAQPQHF. Written as DNA, the CDR3 is TGTGCCAGCAGTTTTGCTCAGCCCCAGCATTTT.